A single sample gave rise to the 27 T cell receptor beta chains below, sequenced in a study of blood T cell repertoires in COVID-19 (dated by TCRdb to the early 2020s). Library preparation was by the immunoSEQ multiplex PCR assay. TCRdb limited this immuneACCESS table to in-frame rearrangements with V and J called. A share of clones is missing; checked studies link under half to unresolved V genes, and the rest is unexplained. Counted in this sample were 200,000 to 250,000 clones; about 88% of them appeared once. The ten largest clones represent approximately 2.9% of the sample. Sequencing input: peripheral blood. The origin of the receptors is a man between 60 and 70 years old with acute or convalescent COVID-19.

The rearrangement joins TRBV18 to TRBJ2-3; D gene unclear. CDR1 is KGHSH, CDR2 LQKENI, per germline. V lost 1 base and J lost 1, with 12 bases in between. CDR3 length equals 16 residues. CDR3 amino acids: CASSPLSRVGTDTQYF. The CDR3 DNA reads TGTGCCAGCTCACCACTCTCCCGGGTAGGCACAGATACGCAGTATTTT.

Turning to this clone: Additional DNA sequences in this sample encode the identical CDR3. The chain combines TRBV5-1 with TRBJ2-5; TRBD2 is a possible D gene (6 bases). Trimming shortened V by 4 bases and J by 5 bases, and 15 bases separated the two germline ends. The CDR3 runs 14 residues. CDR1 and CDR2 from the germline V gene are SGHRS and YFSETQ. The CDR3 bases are TGCGCCAGCAGCCTCGGGACTCCCGGGGAGACCCAGTACTTC. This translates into CASSLGTPGETQYF.

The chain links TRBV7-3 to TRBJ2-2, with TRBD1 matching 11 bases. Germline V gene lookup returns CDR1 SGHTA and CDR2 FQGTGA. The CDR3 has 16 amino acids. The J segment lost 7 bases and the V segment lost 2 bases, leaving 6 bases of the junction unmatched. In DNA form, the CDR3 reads TGTGCCAGCAGCTTACTCGGGACAGGGGGTAGCGGGGAGCTGTTTTTT. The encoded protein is CASSLLGTGGSGELFF.

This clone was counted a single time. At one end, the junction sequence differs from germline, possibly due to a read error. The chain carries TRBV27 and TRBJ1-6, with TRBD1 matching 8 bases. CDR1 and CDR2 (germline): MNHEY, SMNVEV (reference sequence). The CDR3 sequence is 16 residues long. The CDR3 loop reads CASGEGQASHNSPLHF. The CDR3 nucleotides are TGTGCCAGCGGGGAGGGACAGGCCTCCCATAATTCACCCCTCCACTTT.

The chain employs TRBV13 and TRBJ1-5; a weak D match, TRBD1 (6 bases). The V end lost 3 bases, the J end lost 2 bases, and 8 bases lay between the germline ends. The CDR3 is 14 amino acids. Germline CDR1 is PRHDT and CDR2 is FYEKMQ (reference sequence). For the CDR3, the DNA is TGTGCCAGCAGCTTGGGGGCGGGCAATCAGCCCCAGCATTTT. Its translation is CASSLGAGNQPQHF.

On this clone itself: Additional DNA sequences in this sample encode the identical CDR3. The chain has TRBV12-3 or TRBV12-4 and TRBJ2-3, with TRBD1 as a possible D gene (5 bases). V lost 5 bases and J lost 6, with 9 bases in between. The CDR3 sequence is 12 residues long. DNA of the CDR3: TGTGCCAGCAGTCGACAGACGGATACGCAGTATTTT. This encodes CASSRQTDTQYF.

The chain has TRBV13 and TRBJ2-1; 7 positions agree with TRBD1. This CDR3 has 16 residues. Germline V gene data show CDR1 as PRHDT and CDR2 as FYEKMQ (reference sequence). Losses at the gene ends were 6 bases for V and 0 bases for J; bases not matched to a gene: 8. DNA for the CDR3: TGTGCCAGCAGAGTCCTGGGACAGAGCTCCTACAATGAGCAGTTCTTC. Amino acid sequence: CASRVLGQSSYNEQFF.

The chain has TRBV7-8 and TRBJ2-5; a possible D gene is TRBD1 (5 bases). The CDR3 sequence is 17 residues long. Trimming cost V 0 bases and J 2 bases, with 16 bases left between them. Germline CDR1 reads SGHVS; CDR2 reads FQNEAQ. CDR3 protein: CASSLAFGAALQETQYF. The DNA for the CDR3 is TGTGCCAGCAGCTTAGCATTTGGGGCGGCACTTCAAGAGACCCAGTACTTC.

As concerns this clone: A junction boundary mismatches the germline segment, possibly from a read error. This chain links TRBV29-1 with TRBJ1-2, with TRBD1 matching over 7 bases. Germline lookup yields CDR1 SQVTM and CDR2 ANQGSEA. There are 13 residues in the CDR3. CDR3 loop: CSLERQGLGGYTF. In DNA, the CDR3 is TGCAGCCTTGAGAGACAGGGTCTTGGGGGCTACACCTTC.

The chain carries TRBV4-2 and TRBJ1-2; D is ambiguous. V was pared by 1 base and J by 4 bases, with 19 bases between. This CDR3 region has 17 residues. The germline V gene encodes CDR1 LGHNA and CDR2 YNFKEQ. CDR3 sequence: CASSQVQTDGLAYGYTF. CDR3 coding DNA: TGTGCCAGCAGCCAAGTACAGACGGACGGACTGGCCTATGGCTACACCTTC.

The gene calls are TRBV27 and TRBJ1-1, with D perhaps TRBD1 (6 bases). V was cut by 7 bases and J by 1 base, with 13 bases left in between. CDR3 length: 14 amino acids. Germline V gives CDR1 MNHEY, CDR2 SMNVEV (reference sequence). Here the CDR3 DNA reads TGTGCCAGCACTGACAGGTTTACGAACACTGAAGCTTTCTTT. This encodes CASTDRFTNTEAFF.

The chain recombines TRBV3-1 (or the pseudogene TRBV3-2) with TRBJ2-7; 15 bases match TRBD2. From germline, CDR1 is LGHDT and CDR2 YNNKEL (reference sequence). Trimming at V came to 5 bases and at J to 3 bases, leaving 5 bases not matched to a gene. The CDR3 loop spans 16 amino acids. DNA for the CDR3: TGTGCCAGCAGCTACGGACTAGCGGGGGGGCTCTACGAGCAGTACTTC. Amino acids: CASSYGLAGGLYEQYF.

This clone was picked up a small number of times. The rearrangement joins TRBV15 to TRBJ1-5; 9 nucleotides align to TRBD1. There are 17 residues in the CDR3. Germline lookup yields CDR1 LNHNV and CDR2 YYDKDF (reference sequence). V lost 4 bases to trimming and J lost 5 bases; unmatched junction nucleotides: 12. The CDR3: CATSIRGHRGRDQPQHF. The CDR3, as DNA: TGTGCCACCAGCATAAGGGGGCACAGGGGGCGCGATCAGCCCCAGCATTTT.

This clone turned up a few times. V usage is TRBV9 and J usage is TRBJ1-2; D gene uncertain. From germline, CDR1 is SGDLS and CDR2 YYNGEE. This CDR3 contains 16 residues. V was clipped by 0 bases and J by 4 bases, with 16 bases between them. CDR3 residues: CASSVGADSIPYGYTF. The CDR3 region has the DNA TGTGCCAGCAGCGTAGGAGCGGACTCCATACCCTATGGCTACACCTTC.

The CDR3 loop is CASSKQGWNEKLFF. CDR3 sequence (DNA): TGTGCCAGCAGCAAACAGGGGTGGAATGAAAAACTGTTTTTT. This chain joins TRBV9 and TRBJ1-4; 7 bases align to TRBD1. The CDR3 consists of 14 residues. Germline V CDR1 and CDR2: SGDLS, YYNGEE. The junction had 5 bases not matched to a gene; V was cut back by 4 bases and J by 5 bases.

The CDR3 sequence is CASTRGQGTYEQYF. CDR3 DNA: TGTGCCAGTACCAGGGGACAGGGCACCTACGAGCAGTACTTC. The rearrangement uses TRBV19 and TRBJ2-7; 9 bases are a match to TRBD1. This CDR3 region has 14 residues. Losses at the gene ends were 7 bases for V and 2 bases for J; bases not matched to a gene: 6. Germline lookup yields CDR1 LNHDA and CDR2 SQIVND (reference sequence).

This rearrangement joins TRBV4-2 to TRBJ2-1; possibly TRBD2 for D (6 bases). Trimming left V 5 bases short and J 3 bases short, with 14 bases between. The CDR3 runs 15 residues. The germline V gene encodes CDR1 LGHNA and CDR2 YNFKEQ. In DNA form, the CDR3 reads TGTGCCAGCAGCACCCTGGGAGGAGACTACAATGAGCAGTTCTTC. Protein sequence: CASSTLGGDYNEQFF.

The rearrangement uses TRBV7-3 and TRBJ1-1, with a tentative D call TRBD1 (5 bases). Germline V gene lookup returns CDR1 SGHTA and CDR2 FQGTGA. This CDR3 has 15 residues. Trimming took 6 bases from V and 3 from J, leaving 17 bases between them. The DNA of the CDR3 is TGTGCCAGCAGGTCCGCAACTGACAGCTACACTGAAGCTTTCTTT. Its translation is CASRSATDSYTEAFF.

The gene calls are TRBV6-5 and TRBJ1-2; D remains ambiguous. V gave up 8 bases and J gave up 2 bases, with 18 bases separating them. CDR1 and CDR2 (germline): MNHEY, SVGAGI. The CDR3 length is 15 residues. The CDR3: CASLSPSRSNYGYTF. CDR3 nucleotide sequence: TGTGCCAGCCTGTCCCCCAGCAGGTCCAACTATGGCTACACCTTC.

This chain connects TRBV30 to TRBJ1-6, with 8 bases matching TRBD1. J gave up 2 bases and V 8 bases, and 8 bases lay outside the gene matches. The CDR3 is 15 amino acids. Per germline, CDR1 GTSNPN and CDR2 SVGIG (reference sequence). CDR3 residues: CAHKARGPYNSPLHF. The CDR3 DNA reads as TGTGCCCATAAAGCCAGGGGGCCCTATAATTCACCCCTCCACTTT.

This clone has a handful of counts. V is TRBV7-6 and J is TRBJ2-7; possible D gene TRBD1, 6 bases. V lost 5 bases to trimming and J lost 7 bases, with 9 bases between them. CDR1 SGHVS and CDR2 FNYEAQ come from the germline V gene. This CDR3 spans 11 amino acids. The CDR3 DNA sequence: TGTGCCAGCAGCGCAGGGGAAGAGCAGTACTTC. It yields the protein CASSAGEEQYF. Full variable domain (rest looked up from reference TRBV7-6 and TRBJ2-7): GAGVSQSPRYKVTKRGQDVALRCDPISGHVSLYWYRQALGQGPEFLTYFNYEAQQDKSGLPNDRFSAERPEGSISTLTIQRTEQRDSAMYRCASSAGEEQYFGPGTRLTVT.

CDR3 nucleotide sequence: TGTGCCAGCAGCTTGGATCTCGGCGGGGGGGGCCACGAGCAGTACTTC. This gives the protein CASSLDLGGGGHEQYF. The chain links TRBV5-8 to TRBJ2-7, with 9 positions matching TRBD2. Trimming removed 0 bases from V and 5 bases from J; junction bases left unmatched: 9. The CDR3 covers 16 residues. Germline assignment: CDR1 SGHTS and CDR2 YDEGEE.

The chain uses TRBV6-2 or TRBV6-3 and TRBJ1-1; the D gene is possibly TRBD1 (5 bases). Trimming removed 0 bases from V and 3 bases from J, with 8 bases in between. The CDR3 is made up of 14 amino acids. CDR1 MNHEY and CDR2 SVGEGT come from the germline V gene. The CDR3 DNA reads TGTGCCAGCAGTTACTCGATAGGGGACACTGAAGCTTTCTTT. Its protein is CASSYSIGDTEAFF.

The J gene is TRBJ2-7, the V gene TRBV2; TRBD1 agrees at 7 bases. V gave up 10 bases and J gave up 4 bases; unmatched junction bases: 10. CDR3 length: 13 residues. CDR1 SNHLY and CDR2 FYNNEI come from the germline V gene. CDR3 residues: CANQLDRAYEQYF. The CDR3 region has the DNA TGTGCCAACCAATTAGACAGGGCGTACGAGCAGTACTTC.

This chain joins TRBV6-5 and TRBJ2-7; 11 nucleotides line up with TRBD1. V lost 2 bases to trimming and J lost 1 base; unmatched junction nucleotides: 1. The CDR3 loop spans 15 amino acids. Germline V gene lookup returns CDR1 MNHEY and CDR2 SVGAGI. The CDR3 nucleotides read TGTGCCAGCAGTTACGGGACAGGGGGGTCCTACGAGCAGTACTTC. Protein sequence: CASSYGTGGSYEQYF.

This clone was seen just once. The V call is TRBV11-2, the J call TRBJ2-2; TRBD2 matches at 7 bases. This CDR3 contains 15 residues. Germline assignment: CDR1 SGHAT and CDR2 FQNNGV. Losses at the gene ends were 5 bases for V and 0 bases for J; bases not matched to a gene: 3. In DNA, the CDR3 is TGTGCCAGCAGCCGCGGGGGAGCGAACACCGGGGAGCTGTTTTTT. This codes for CASSRGGANTGELFF.

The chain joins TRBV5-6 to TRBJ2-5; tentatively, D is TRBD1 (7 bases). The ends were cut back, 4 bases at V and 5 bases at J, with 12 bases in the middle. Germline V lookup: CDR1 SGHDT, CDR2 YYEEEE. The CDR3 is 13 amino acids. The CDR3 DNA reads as TGTGCCAGCAGCCTACAGGGGAGGGAGACCCAGTACTTC. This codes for CASSLQGRETQYF.